This T cell receptor (beta chain) was captured by sequencing in a study of tumor-infiltrating lymphocytes in primary liver carcinoma. The CDR3 length is 18 residues. The authors made TCR beta cDNA from roughly 480 ng total RNA with a constant-region primer. Slightly modified ARM-PCR served as the procedure for the TCR beta libraries. These libraries came from three rounds of nested multiplex PCR. It was with TRBV1-TRBV30 forward primers and a C-beta reverse primer that the first two PCR rounds were run, at roughly 10 cycles each. TCRdb passed the multiplex PCR reads through MiXCR, listing each CDR3 protein once. The sample contains about 130,000 distinct CDR3 sequences, around 64% of which appear only once. Concerning this clonotype: Its antigen is currently unknown. Sequence at one end of the junction differs from germline and may be a read error.

Joint extraction of RNA and DNA used roughly 17-32 mg of bulk tissue that was unsorted. The study's findings and limits: The difference in top-250-clone fraction between tumors and blood was significant, favoring tumors (p = 0.039).

V and J are TRBV12-3 or TRBV12-4 and TRBJ2-5, with 8 bases matching TRBD2. Sequenced input: liver tumor tissue from sampling region 3. Subset indicated: tumor region T3, left-lateral pole. The source of this sequence is a woman aged 55-70 years with primary liver carcinoma and hepatitis B virus infection. The CDR3 loop is CPSSPLKAGVGRTETHYF. The CDR3 DNA follows: TGTCCCAGCAGTCCCCTTAAAGCGGGGGTCGGGAGAACGGAGACCCACTACTTC.